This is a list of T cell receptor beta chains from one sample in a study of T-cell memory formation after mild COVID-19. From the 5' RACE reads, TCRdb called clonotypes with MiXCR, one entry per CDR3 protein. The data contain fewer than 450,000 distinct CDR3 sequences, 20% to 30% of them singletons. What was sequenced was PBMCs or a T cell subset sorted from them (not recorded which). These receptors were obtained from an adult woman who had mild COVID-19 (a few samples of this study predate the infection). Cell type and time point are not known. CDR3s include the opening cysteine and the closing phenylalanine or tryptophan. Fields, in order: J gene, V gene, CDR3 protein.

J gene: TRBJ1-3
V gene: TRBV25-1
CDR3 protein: CASSGQGADWSGNTIYF

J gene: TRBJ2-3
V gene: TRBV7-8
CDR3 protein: CASSLARGYSTDTQYF

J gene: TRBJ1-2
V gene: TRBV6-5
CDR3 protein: CASSGGSYGYTF

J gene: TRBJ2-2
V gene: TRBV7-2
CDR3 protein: CASSQGGAHTGELFF

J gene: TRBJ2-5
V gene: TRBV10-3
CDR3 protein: CAISDGTGVWETQYF

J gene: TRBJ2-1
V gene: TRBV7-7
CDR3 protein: CASSSGRTIAYNEQFF

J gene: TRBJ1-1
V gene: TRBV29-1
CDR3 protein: CSVADRASNTEAFF

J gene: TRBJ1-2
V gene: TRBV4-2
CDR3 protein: CASSQGTLLQGYTF

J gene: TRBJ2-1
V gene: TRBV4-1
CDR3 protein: CASSQPPGVGNEQFF

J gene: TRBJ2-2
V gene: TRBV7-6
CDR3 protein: CASSLAGGYMMSGELFF

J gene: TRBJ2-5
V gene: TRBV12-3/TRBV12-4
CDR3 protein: CASRGTGVYQETQYF

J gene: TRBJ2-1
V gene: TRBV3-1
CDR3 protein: CASRKAGGFYNEQFF

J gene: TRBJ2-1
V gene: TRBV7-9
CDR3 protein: CASSLNPSSGNEQFF

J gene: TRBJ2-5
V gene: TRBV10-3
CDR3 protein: CAISKREGRETQYF

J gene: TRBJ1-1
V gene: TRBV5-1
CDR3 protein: CASSLRDGGYSEAFF

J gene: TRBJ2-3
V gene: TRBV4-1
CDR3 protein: CASSPNLSGSWNTQYF

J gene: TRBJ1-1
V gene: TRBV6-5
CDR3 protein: CASSYSGGWNTEAFF

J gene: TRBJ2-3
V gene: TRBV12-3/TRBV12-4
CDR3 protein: CASSLASGGKTDTQYF

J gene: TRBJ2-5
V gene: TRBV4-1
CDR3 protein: CASSLTGTSQETQYF

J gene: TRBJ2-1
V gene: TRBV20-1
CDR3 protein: CSAFSKREGRSEQFF

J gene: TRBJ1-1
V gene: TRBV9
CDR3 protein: CASSGSIGAGPFNTEAFF

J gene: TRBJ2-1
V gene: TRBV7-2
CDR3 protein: CASSLSGRADNEQFF

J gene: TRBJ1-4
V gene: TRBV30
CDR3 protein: CAWSPRTGQNEKLFF

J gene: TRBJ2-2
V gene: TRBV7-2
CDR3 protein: CASSPSWDRGTGELFF

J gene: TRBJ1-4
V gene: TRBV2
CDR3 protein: CASSAIQNSNEKLFF

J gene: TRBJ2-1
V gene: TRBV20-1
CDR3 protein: CSAATSGSYNEQFF

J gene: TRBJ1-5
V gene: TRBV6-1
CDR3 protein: CASSEGVTGMGNQPQHF

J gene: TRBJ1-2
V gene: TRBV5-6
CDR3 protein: CASSSTGGTYGYTF

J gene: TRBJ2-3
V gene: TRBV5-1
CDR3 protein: CASSTSGGPPDTQYF

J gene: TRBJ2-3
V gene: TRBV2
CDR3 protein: CASSRDSRTQYF

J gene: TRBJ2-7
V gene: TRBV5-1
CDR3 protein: CASSFKGTTYEQYF

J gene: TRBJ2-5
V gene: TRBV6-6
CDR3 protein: CASSSGSGSWETQYF

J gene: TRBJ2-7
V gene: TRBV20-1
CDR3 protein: CSAPGLAGSYEQYF

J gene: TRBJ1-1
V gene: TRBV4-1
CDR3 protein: CASSHFIQGEAFF

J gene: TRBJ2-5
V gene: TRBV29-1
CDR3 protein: CSVADREETQYF

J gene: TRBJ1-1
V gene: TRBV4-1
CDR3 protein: CASSQDLVSGGNTEAFF

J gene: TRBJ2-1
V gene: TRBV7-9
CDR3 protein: CASSFAGYDRNEQFF

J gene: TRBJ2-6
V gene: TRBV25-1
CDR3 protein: CASSEVRGQLSGANVLTF

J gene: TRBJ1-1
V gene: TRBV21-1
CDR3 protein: CASSKEWGPTFMNTEAFF

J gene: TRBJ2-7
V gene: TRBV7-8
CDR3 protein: CASSRDRTQGEQYF

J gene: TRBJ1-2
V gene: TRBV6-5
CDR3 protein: CASSYSTALGRGYTF